The source of this TCR beta chain is a study of CD8+CD57+ T cells in acquired aplastic anemia. Researchers used genomic DNA as the template to profile TCR beta VDJ and CDR3. MiXCR, applied by TCRdb to the reads, yields one record per CDR3 protein. The sample includes over 150,000 distinct CDR3 sequences, roughly 45% of them seen just once. This receptor was taken from a human donor in good health. Sequenced sample: sorted CD4+, CD8+, or CD8+CD57+ T cells (not recorded which) from PBMCs.

The CDR3 sequence: CASSLVTVNNEQFF. Written as DNA, the CDR3 is TGCGCCAGCAGCTTGGTCACGGTAAACAATGAGCAGTTCTTC. The rearrangement uses TRBV5-1 and TRBJ2-1; D gene ambiguous. The germline V and J ends were trimmed by 0 bases and 5 bases, with 9 bases remaining between them. Germline-derived CDR1 and CDR2 are SGHRS and YFSETQ. The CDR3 is 14 residues long.